This TCR beta chain was profiled in a study of blood T cell repertoires in COVID-19. Study at large: The United States, Italy and Spain supplied acute and convalescent COVID-19 samples. Nucleic acid was either cDNA or gDNA, and it came from T cells, B-cell-depleted T cells, or PBMCs.

Cohort 3 donors were reported recovered after two negative PCRs, clearance, or symptom resolution. V lost 0 bases and J 13 bases, leaving 10 bases between the germline ends. This CDR3 region has 11 residues. The germline V gene has CDR1 MNHNY and CDR2 SVGAGI (reference sequence). The data were produced by immunoSEQ multiplex PCR, yet TCRdb's version contains in-frame clones alone and is incomplete. The sample holds under 200,000 clones, around 79% seen once. Input material: PBMCs or T cells enriched from blood (not recorded which). The TCR originated in a man aged 50 or older who had recovered from COVID-19. V gene TRBV6-6 combines with J gene TRBJ2-7; D not resolved. The DNA for the CDR3 is TGTGCCAGCAGTTACTCAACCCTAGTCTACTTC. Translating gives CASSYSTLVYF.